The source of this TCR beta chain is a study of technical replicates of blood from several donors. The data were produced by immunoSEQ multiplex PCR, yet TCRdb's version contains in-frame clones alone and is incomplete. The repertoire holds tens of thousands of clones, 88% seen once, with around 5% in the top ten. The receptor was isolated from a human donor in good health. Some clones in this sample may be carry-over from other donors' samples. Sequenced input: PBMCs.

The CDR3, as DNA: TGTGCCAGCAGCGACCCCGGAGGCTCTGGAAACACCATATATTTT. This sequence encodes CASSDPGGSGNTIYF. The V and J genes are TRBV5-5 and TRBJ1-3; no reliable D call. The V end lost 4 bases, the J end lost 0 bases, and 11 bases lay between the germline ends. The germline gives CDR1 SGHKS, CDR2 YYEKEE (reference sequence). The CDR3 sequence is 15 residues long. Full variable domain (remainder filled in from reference TRBV5-5 and TRBJ1-3): DAGVTQSPTHLIKTRGQQVTLRCSPISGHKSVSWYQQVLGQGPQFIFQYYEKEERGRGNFPDRFSARQFPNYSSELNVNALLLGDSALYLCASSDPGGSGNTIYFGEGSWLTVV.